The clone carrying this T cell receptor (beta chain) was counted once. Its specificity is not known. The survey-level immunoSEQ assay was used. The repertoire was sequenced with immunoSEQ multiplex PCR; TCRdb's copy has only in-frame clones and lacks some. This table has around 31,000 clones, approximately 74% appearing once. This sample stems from a study of STAT5B mutations in CD4+ large granular lymphocyte leukemia. Germline values: CDR1 SGHRS, CDR2 YFSETQ. Trimming cost V 4 bases and J 3 bases; bases outside gene matches: 7. The CDR3 is 16 amino acids. Study findings and constraints: Without putative leukemic clones, patient CD4-sorted repertoires remained more clonal than healthy CD4+ repertoires. 8/27 top patient clones versus 2/35 control clones were TRBV06-family.

This clonotype was sampled from a human donor in good health. Specimen: CD4+ T cells from blood buffy coats. The genes are TRBV5-1 and TRBJ1-4; 9 positions match TRBD1. The CDR3 sequence is CASSRGGQGPNEKLFF. The CDR3 nucleotides read TGCGCCAGCAGCCGCGGAGGACAGGGGCCTAATGAAAAACTGTTTTTT.